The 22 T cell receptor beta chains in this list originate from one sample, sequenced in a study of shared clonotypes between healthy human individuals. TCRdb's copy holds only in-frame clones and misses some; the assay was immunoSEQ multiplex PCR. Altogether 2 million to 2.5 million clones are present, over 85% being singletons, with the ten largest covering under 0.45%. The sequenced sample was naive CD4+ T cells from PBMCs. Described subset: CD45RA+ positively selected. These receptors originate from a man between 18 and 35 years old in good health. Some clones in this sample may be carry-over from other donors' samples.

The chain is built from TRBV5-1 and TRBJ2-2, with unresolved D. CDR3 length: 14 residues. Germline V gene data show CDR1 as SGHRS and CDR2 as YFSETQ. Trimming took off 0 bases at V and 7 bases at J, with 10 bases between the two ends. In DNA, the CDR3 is TGCGCCAGCAGCTTGGTCATTGGCGTCGGGGAGCTGTTTTTT. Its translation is CASSLVIGVGELFF.

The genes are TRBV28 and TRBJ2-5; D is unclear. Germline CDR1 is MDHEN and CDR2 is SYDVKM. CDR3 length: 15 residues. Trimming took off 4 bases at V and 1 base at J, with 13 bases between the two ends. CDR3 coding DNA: TGTGCCAGCAGTTACCAGTTGGGTCCCCAAGAGACCCAGTACTTC. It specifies CASSYQLGPQETQYF.

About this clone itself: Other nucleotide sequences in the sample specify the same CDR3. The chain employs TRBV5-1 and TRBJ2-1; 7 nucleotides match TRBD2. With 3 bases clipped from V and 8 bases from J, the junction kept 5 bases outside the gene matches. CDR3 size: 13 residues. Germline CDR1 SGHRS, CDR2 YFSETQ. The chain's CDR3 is CASSSGLVDEQFF. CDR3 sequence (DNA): TGCGCCAGCAGCTCAGGACTAGTGGATGAGCAGTTCTTC.

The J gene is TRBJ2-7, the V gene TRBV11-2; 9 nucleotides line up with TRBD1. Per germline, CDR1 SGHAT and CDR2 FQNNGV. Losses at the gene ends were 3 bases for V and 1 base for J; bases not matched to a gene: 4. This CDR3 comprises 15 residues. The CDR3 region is CASSFETGGSYEQYF. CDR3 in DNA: TGTGCCAGCAGCTTTGAGACAGGGGGTTCCTACGAGCAGTACTTC.

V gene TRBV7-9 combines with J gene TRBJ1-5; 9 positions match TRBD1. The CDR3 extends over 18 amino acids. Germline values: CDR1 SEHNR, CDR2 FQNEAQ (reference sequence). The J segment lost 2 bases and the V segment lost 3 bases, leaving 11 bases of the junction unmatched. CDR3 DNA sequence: TGTGCCAGCAGCTTCCAGCAGGGGACAGGGAAGGGCAATCAGCCCCAGCATTTT. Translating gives CASSFQQGTGKGNQPQHF.

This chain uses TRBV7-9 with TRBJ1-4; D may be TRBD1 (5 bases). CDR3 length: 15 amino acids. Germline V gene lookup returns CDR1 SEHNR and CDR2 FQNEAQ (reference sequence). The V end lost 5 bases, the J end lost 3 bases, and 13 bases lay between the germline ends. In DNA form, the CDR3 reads TGTGCCAGCAGCCCCCAAGGACACCCTAATGAAAAACTGTTTTTT. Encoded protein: CASSPQGHPNEKLFF.

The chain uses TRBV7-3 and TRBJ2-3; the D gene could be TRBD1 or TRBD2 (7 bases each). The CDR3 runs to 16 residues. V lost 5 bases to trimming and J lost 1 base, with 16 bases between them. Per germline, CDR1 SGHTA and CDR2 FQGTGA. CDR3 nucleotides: TGTGCCAGCAGCCCCAGGGGGGGGAGGGGCACAGATACGCAGTATTTT. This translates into CASSPRGGRGTDTQYF.

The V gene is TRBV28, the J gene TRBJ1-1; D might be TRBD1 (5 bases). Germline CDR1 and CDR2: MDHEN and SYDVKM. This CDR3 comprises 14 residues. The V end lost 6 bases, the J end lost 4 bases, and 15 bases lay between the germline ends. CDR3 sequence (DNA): TGTGCCAGCAGACGGGGTCCGAGGGGCACTGAAGCTTTCTTT. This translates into CASRRGPRGTEAFF. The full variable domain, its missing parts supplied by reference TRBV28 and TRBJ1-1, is DVKVTQSSRYLVKRTGEKVFLECVQDMDHENMFWYRQDPGLGLRLIYFSYDVKMKEKGDIPEGYSVSREKKERFSLILESASTNQTSMYLCASRRGPRGTEAFFGQGTRLTVV.

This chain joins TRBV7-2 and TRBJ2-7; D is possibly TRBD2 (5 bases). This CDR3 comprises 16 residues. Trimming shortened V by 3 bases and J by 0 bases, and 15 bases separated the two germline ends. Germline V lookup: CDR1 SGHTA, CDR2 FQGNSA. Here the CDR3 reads CASSFFSSPGSYEQYF. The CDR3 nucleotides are TGTGCCAGCAGCTTTTTTTCTAGCCCCGGCTCCTACGAGCAGTACTTC.

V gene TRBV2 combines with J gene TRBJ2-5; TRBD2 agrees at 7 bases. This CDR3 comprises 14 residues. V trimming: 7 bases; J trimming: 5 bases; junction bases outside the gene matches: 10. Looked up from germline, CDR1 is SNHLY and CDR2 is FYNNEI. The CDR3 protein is CASTKGRAGETQYF. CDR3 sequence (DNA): TGTGCCAGCACCAAAGGGAGGGCAGGGGAGACCCAGTACTTC.

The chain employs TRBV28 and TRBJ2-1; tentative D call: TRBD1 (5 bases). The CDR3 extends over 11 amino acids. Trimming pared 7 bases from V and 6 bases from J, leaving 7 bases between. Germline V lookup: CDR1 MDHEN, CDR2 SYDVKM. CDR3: CASKGFNEQFF. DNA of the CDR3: TGTGCCAGCAAGGGGTTCAATGAGCAGTTCTTC.

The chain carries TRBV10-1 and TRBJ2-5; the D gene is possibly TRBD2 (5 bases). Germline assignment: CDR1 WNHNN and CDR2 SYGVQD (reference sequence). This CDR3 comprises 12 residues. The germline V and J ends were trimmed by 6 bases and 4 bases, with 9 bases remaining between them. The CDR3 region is CASRRVLETQYF. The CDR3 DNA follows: TGCGCCAGCAGGAGGGTGTTAGAGACCCAGTACTTC.

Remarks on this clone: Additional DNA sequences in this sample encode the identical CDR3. The CDR3 sequence is CAWSTQGNTEAFF. CDR3 DNA sequence: TGTGCCTGGAGTACCCAGGGCAACACTGAAGCTTTCTTT. V gene TRBV30 combines with J gene TRBJ1-1; tentative D call: TRBD1 (5 bases). CDR1 and CDR2 (germline): GTSNPN, SVGIG (reference sequence). Trimming removed 2 bases at V and 2 bases at J, with 9 bases between. The CDR3 consists of 13 residues. The whole variable domain, filled in from reference TRBV30 and TRBJ1-1, reads SQTIHQWPATLVQPVGSPLSLECTVEGTSNPNLYWYRQAAGRGLQLLFYSVGIGQISSEVPQNLSASRPQDRQFILSSKKLLLSDSGFYLCAWSTQGNTEAFFGQGTRLTVV.

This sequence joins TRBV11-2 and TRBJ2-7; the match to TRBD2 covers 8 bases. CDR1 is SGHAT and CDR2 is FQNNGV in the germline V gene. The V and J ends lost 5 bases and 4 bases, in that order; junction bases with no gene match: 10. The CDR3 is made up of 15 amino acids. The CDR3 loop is CASSRTGTGGYEQYF. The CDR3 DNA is TGTGCCAGCAGCCGTACCGGGACGGGGGGGTACGAGCAGTACTTC.

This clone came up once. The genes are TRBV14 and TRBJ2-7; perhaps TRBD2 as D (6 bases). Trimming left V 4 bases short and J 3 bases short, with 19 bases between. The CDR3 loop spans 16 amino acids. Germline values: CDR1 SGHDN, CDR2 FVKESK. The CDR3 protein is CASSPVGLARNYEQYF. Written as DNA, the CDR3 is TGTGCCAGCAGCCCCGTTGGGCTAGCGAGAAACTACGAGCAGTACTTC.

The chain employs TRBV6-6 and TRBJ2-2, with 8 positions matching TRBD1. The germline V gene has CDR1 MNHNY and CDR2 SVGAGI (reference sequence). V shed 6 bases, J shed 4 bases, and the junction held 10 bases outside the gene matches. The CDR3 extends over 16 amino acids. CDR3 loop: CASRGTGQASTGELFF. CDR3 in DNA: TGTGCCAGCAGGGGAACGGGACAGGCTAGCACCGGGGAGCTGTTTTTT.

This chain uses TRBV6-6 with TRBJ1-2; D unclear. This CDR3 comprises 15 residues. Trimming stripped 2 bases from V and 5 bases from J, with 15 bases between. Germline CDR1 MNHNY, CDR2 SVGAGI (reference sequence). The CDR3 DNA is TGTGCCAGCAGTTACCAAAACCCTACAGCTTATGGCTACACCTTC. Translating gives CASSYQNPTAYGYTF.

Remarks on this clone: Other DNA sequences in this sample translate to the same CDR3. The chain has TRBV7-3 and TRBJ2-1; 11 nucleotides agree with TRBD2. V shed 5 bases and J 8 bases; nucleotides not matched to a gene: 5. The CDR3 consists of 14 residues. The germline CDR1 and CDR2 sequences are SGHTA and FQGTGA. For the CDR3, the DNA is TGTGCCAGCAGCCCTGGGACTAGCGGCGATGAGCAGTTCTTC. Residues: CASSPGTSGDEQFF.

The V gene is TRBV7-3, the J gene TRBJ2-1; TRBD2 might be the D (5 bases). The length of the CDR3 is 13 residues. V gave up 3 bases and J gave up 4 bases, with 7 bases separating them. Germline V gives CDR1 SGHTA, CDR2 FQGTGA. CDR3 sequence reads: CASSFDYYNEQFF. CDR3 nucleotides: TGTGCCAGCAGCTTCGACTATTACAATGAGCAGTTCTTC. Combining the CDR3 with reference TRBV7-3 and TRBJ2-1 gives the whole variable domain GAGVSQTPSNKVTEKGKYVELRCDPISGHTALYWYRQSLGQGPEFLIYFQGTGAADDSGLPNDRFFAVRPEGSVSTLKIQRTERGDSAVYLCASSFDYYNEQFFGPGTRLTVL.

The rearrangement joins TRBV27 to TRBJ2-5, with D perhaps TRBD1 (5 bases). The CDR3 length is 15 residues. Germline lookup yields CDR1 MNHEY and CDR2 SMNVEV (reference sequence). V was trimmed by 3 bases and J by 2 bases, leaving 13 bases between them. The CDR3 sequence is CASSFSLTVQETQYF. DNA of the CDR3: TGTGCCAGCAGTTTTAGTCTGACAGTACAAGAGACCCAGTACTTC.

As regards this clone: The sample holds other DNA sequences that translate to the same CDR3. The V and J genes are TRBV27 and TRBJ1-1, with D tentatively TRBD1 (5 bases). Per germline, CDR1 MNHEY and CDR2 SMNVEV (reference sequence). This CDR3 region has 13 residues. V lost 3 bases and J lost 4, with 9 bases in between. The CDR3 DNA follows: TGTGCCAGCAGTTTGCAGGGTCGCACTGAAGCTTTCTTT. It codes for CASSLQGRTEAFF.

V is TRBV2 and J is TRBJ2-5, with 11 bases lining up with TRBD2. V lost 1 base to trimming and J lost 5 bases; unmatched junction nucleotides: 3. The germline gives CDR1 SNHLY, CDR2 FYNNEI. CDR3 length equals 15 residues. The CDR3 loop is CASSEVASGRETQYF. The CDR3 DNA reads TGTGCCAGCAGTGAAGTGGCTAGCGGGAGGGAGACCCAGTACTTC.